The TCR beta chain under discussion was sequenced for a study of beta chain features in type 1 diabetes. On the study more broadly: All samples together contributed around 98,000,000 sorted cells for examination. Study conclusions and caveats: For cells with high TCR expression, cDNA sequencing could yield over-representation.

The germline V gene encodes CDR1 SQVTM and CDR2 ANQGSEA. Germline trimming cut 2 bases from V and 2 bases from J; bases unmatched to any gene: 0. The length of the CDR3 is 12 residues. Points on this clone: Its target is not known.

The authors reverse transcribed all of the isolated RNA, so sequencing captured expressed TCRB transcripts. The method was immunoSEQ multiplex PCR; TCRdb's version includes in-frame clones alone and lacks a portion of them. Among some 330,000 clones, 9.5% to 11% were seen once, and the ten largest hold about 0.014%. V is TRBV29-1 and J is TRBJ2-7, with 7 bases matching TRBD1. The TCR was taken from a woman between 25 and 40 years old in good health. Sequenced sample: naive CD4+ T cells from blood. In nucleotides, the CDR3 is TGCAGCGTTGAAACAGGGGCCTACGAGCAGTACTTC. It codes for CSVETGAYEQYF.